The clone carrying this T cell receptor (beta chain) was recorded a few times. The target antigen is unknown. This clone may be a read error of a much larger clone one base away. The V and J ends lost 11 bases and 6 bases, in that order; junction bases with no gene match: 8. This CDR3 has 12 amino acids. Germline V gives CDR1 MDHEN, CDR2 SYDVKM. TCR beta cDNA was prepared out of roughly 0.5 ug total RNA by means of a constant-region primer. Three rounds of nested multiplex PCR with slightly modified ARM-PCR produced TCR beta libraries. Amplification in the first two PCR rounds was performed using TRBV1-TRBV30 forward primers and a C-beta reverse primer for approximately 10 cycles each. Each CDR3 protein is one row after TCRdb ran MiXCR on the multiplex PCR reads. The sample shows 40,000 to 45,000 distinct CDR3 sequences, about 73% of them seen only once. This record belongs to a study of tumor-infiltrating lymphocytes in primary liver carcinoma. Study-wide points: About 7-25% of top clones, no more, were shared by all five regions.

Co-extraction yielded RNA and DNA from roughly 21-30 mg of unsorted bulk tissue. V and J are TRBV28 and TRBJ1-1, with 8 bases fitting TRBD1. Sequenced material: liver tumor tissue from sampling region 2. Stated subset: tumor region T2, inferior pole. This receptor was identified in a man aged 35 to 55 with primary liver carcinoma and hepatitis B virus infection. The CDR3 spells CACTQGAPEAFF. As DNA, the CDR3 is TGTGCCTGCACCCAGGGGGCCCCTGAAGCTTTCTTT. Variable domain in full (rest from reference TRBV28 and TRBJ1-1): DVKVTQSSRYLVKRTGEKVFLECVQDMDHENMFWYRQDPGLGLRLIYFSYDVKMKEKGDIPEGYSVSREKKERFSLILESASTNQTSMYLCACTQGAPEAFFGQGTRLTVV.